This TCR beta chain was captured in a study of T cell responses to AZD1222 COVID-19 vaccine. Study conclusions and caveats: White British people made up most donors, females outnumbered males, and clonal diversity was possibly underestimated. Reports indicate that nearly half of spike-specific TCRs are directed at unmutated variant regions. It was only five to seven AZD1222 recipients who were seropositive at baseline. The repertoires were collected only after the peak T cell response.

The table came from immunoSEQ multiplex PCR; TCRdb's copy has only in-frame clones and leaves some out. The sample gives roughly 99,000 clones, around 91% of which show up once; around 20% is in the top ten. The CDR3 covers 13 residues. Deletions cut 2 bases from V and 7 bases from J, with 10 bases between. From germline, CDR1 is SGHRS and CDR2 YFSETQ. With respect to this clone: Its antigen is still unknown.

This clonotype originated in an adult in good health. This sample comprised peripheral blood, obtained on day 0 of AZD1222 vaccination. This chain uses TRBV5-1 with TRBJ2-1; weak D call: TRBD1 (6 bases). CDR3 sequence (DNA): TGCGCCAGCAGCTTTACAGGGAGTAATGAGCAGTTCTTC. Its translation is CASSFTGSNEQFF.